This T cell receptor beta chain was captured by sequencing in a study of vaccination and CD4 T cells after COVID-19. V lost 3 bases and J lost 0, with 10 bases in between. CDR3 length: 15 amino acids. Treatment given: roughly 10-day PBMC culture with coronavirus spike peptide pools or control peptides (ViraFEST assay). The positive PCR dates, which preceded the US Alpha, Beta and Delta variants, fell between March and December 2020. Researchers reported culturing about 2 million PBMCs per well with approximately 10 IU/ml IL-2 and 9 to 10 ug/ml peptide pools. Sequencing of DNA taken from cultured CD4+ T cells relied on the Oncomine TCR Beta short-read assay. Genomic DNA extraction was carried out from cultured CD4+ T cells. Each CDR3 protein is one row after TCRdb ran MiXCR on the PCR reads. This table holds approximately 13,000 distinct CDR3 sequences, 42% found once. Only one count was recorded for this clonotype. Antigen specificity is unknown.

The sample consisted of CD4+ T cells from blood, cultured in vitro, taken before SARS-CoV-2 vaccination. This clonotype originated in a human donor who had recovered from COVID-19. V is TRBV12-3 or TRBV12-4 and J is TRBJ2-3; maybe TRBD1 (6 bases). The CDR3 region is CASSFGQLSTDTQYF. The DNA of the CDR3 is TGTGCCAGCAGTTTTGGACAGCTCAGCACAGATACGCAGTATTTT.